The clone carrying this T cell receptor (beta chain) came up once. The sample originates from a study of tissue T cells after allogeneic stem cell transplantation. Germline CDR1 reads WNHNN; CDR2 reads SYGVQD (reference sequence). Trimming took off 5 bases at V and 0 bases at J, with 14 bases between the two ends. The CDR3 sequence is 16 residues long. Libraries were prepared by immunoSEQ multiplex PCR; TCRdb keeps only in-frame clonotypes and omits some of them. The table lists roughly 730 clones, 74% of them singletons. The chain couples TRBV10-1 to TRBJ2-1, with D possibly being TRBD2 (7 bases). The receptor was isolated from a female patient aged 18 to 55 with steroid-refractory graft-versus-host disease after an allogeneic stem cell transplant. Some of these T cells may belong to the graft donor. The input for sequencing was bone marrow, taken at autopsy. CDR3 DNA sequence: TGCGCCAGCAGTCTTGGGGGGGGCAGCTCCTACAATGAGCAGTTCTTC. Translating gives CASSLGGGSSYNEQFF.